What follows are 9 T cell receptor beta chains derived from one specimen sequenced in a study of blood T cells in healthy people across ages. For the second PCR, which ran for 7 to 11 cycles, a sample-barcoded 5' primer and a J-beta primer mix were used. MiXCR was run by TCRdb on the 5' RACE reads, yielding one entry per CDR3 protein. The top ten clones hold 20% to 25% of a sample with about 970,000 distinct CDR3 sequences, roughly half of them seen once. Sequenced sample: blood. Receptors were obtained from a woman aged 55-75 years in good health.

This rearrangement joins TRBV27 to TRBJ2-3; tentative D call: TRBD2 (6 bases). The CDR3 is made up of 15 amino acids. CDR1 MNHEY and CDR2 SMNVEV come from the germline V gene (reference sequence). V was trimmed by 2 bases and J by 4 bases, leaving 13 bases between them. The CDR3 DNA sequence: TGTGCCAGCAGTTTAAACGGGAGAGGCTCAGATACGCAGTATTTT. This encodes CASSLNGRGSDTQYF.

V gene TRBV29-1 combines with J gene TRBJ2-2; 13 bases are a match to TRBD2. The germline CDR1 and CDR2 sequences are SQVTM and ANQGSEA. V was pared by 6 bases and J by 8 bases, with 3 bases of the junction left unmatched. The CDR3 contains 13 residues. This CDR3 is CSVRTSGSGELFF. In nucleotides, the CDR3 is TGCAGCGTGCGGACTAGCGGGAGTGGGGAGCTGTTTTTT.

This clonotype has just a few counts. V usage is TRBV4-3 and J usage is TRBJ1-2, with D possibly matching TRBD1 (6 bases). Deletions cut 0 bases from V and 2 bases from J, with 13 bases between. This CDR3 contains 16 residues. Germline loops: CDR1 LGHNA, CDR2 YSLEER. The CDR3 reads CASSQDGAGTNYGYTF. The DNA for the CDR3 is TGCGCCAGCAGCCAAGATGGGGCAGGGACAAACTATGGCTACACCTTC.

The gene calls are TRBV30 and TRBJ2-7, with D unresolved. Germline lookup yields CDR1 GTSNPN and CDR2 SVGIG (reference sequence). The CDR3 loop spans 11 amino acids. Trimming stripped 4 bases from V and 1 base from J, with 5 bases between. The CDR3 loop reads CAWTESYEQYF. DNA for the CDR3: TGTGCCTGGACGGAGTCCTACGAGCAGTACTTC.

The chain couples TRBV9 to TRBJ2-5; D is uncertain. CDR1 SGDLS and CDR2 YYNGEE come from the germline V gene. The CDR3 covers 14 residues. V lost 5 bases and J lost 5, with 16 bases in between. The CDR3 protein is CASSRDATWETQYF. The CDR3 DNA sequence: TGTGCCAGCAGTCGCGATGCCACATGGGAGACCCAGTACTTC.

The J gene is TRBJ2-7, the V gene TRBV7-3; D perhaps matches TRBD2 (6 bases). V was trimmed by 2 bases and J by 7 bases, leaving 21 bases between them. The CDR3 loop spans 16 amino acids. Germline CDR1 is SGHTA and CDR2 is FQGTGA. The CDR3 DNA follows: TGTGCCAGCAGCTTATCTGCGGGAAGCTCCTACAATGAGCAGTACTTC. Translating it yields CASSLSAGSSYNEQYF. Using reference TRBV7-3 and TRBJ2-7 for the parts outside the CDR3, the full variable domain is GAGVSQTPSNKVTEKGKYVELRCDPISGHTALYWYRQSLGQGPEFLIYFQGTGAADDSGLPNDRFFAVRPEGSVSTLKIQRTERGDSAVYLCASSLSAGSSYNEQYFGPGTRLTVT.

The chain joins TRBV7-9 to TRBJ2-3; 7 positions match TRBD2. This CDR3 has 13 amino acids. Unmatched junction bases numbered 2, after V lost 8 bases and J lost 0 bases. CDR1 and CDR2 (germline): SEHNR, FQNEAQ (reference sequence). CDR3 in DNA: TGTGCCAGCTATAGCGGGAGCACAGATACGCAGTATTTT. This gives the protein CASYSGSTDTQYF.

J is TRBJ2-1 and V is TRBV6-5; D not certain. This CDR3 spans 14 amino acids. The germline gives CDR1 MNHEY, CDR2 SVGAGI. V was trimmed by 1 base and J by 8 bases, leaving 12 bases between them. The CDR3 DNA is TGTGCCAGCAGTTACTGGTTGTCTAGGGATGAGCAGTTCTTC. It codes for CASSYWLSRDEQFF.

This chain links TRBV28 with TRBJ1-6, with TRBD1 matching over 7 bases. Germline CDR1 reads MDHEN; CDR2 reads SYDVKM. CDR3 length: 16 residues. V was clipped by 3 bases and J by 4 bases; unmatched bases: 6. This CDR3 is CASSFIGRGYNSPLHF. In nucleotides, the CDR3 is TGTGCCAGCAGTTTTATTGGCAGGGGGTATAATTCACCCCTCCACTTT.